In its sample, the clone carrying this TCR beta chain was seen many times. Its cognate antigen is unknown. The record originates from a study of identical twins. From the 5' RACE reads, TCRdb called clonotypes with MiXCR, one entry per CDR3 protein. The table records about 720,000 distinct CDR3 sequences, roughly 20% of them present only once. The study, taken as a whole, reports: Insertions ran lower in abundant cord blood beta clonotypes, though not in memory repertoires.

The data were also submitted as part of a second study, on T cells expressing NK-cell markers. That source notes: Only alpha-beta TCR T cells were sorted in several experiments, using an anti-gamma-delta TCR antibody. In a few donors, dominant clonotypes made up about 28.3-65% of CD3+CD56-NKG2C+ cells.

This clonotype was sampled from a woman aged 18 to 35 in good health. Material: PBMCs.

This chain's CDR3 is CSSSQAGTDTQYF. CDR3 sequence (DNA): TGCAGTTCCTCTCAGGCGGGCACAGATACGCAGTATTTT. The chain has TRBV20-1 and TRBJ2-3; D ambiguous. From germline, CDR1 is DFQATT and CDR2 SNEGSKA (reference sequence). V dropped 8 bases and J dropped 1 base, with 13 bases sitting between them. The CDR3 spans 13 residues.